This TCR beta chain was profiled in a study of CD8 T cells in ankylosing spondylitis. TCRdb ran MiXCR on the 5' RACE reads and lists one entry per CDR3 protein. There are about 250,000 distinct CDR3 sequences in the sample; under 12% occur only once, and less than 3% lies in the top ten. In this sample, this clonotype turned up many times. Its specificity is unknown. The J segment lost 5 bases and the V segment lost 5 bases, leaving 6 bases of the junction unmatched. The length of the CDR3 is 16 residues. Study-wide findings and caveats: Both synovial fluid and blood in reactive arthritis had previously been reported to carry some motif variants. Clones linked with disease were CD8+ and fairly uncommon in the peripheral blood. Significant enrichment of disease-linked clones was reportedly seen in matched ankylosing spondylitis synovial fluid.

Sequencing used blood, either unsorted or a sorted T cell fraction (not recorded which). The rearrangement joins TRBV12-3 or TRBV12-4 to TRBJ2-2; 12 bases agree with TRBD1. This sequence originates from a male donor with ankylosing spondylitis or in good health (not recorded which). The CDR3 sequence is CASSAGQGAHTGELFF. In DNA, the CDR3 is TGTGCCAGCAGTGCGGGACAGGGGGCACATACCGGGGAGCTGTTTTTT.